The 24 T cell receptor beta chains below all came from one sample that was sequenced in a study of human T cells and chemical hapten exposure. The time point: healthy volunteer bleed at 2 weeks. Total RNA was isolated from unfractionated whole blood. TCRdb analysed the RACE reads with MiXCR anew, one entry per CDR3 protein. The sample includes approximately 45,000 distinct CDR3 sequences, approximately 4.7% seen only once; the top ten take 1.5% to 2%. Material for sequencing was whole blood. These TCRs come from a female donor in good health. Some clones in this sample may be carry-over from other donors' samples.

This clonotype was seen many times. The CDR3 sequence: CASSLGLGAGEQYF. In DNA form, the CDR3 reads TGCGCCAGCAGCTTGGGTCTGGGGGCAGGGGAGCAGTACTTC. The V gene is TRBV5-1, the J gene TRBJ2-7; TRBD1 is a possible D gene (6 bases). Trimming took 0 bases from V and 7 from J, leaving 14 bases between them. The germline gives CDR1 SGHRS, CDR2 YFSETQ. The CDR3 sequence is 14 residues long.

This clonotype was counted many times. The chain uses TRBV7-2 and TRBJ2-3, with 8 bases that match TRBD2. The germline CDR1 and CDR2 sequences are SGHTA and FQGNSA. V gave up 2 bases and J gave up 1 base; unmatched junction bases: 8. The CDR3 covers 17 residues. The CDR3 sequence is CASSLLGGGQGTDTQYF. The CDR3 nucleotides are TGTGCCAGCAGCTTACTGGGCGGGGGGCAAGGCACAGATACGCAGTATTTT. Using reference TRBV7-2 and TRBJ2-3 for the parts outside the CDR3, the full variable domain is GAGVSQSPSNKVTEKGKDVELRCDPISGHTALYWYRQSLGQGLEFLIYFQGNSAPDKSGLPSDRFSAERTGGSVSTLTIQRTQQEDSAVYLCASSLLGGGQGTDTQYFGPGTRLTVL.

This clonotype was recorded at least ten times. The chain carries TRBV3-1 and TRBJ2-1; tentatively, D is TRBD1 (6 bases). V was shortened by 1 base and J by 9 bases, with 19 bases between the two germline ends. The germline V gene encodes CDR1 LGHDT and CDR2 YNNKEL (reference sequence). The CDR3 is made up of 16 amino acids. In nucleotides, the CDR3 is TGTGCCAGCAGCCAAGGCTCGGCAGGGGAGTGGGGTGAGCAGTTCTTC. Protein: CASSQGSAGEWGEQFF.

Ten or more counts support this clonotype. The genes are TRBV2 and TRBJ1-1; perhaps TRBD1 as D (6 bases). The CDR3 is 13 residues long. Trimming cost V 7 bases and J 5 bases, with 14 bases left between them. Germline CDR1 and CDR2: SNHLY and FYNNEI. The CDR3 nucleotides read TGTGCCAGCACGCCTGAAGGGGGGACTGAAGCTTTCTTT. It translates to CASTPEGGTEAFF. The entire variable domain, with the rest obtained from reference TRBV2 and TRBJ1-1, is as follows: EPEVTQTPSHQVTQMGQEVILRCVPISNHLYFYWYRQILGQKVEFLVSFYNNEISEKSEIFDDQFSVERPDGSNFTLKIRSTKLEDSAMYFCASTPEGGTEAFFGQGTRLTVV.

This clonotype was counted ten times or more. The chain has TRBV29-1 and TRBJ2-3, with 12 bases fitting TRBD2. Trimming removed 0 bases from V and 1 base from J; junction bases left unmatched: 8. Germline V gives CDR1 SQVTM, CDR2 ANQGSEA. CDR3 length: 18 amino acids. CDR3 sequence reads: CSVEDPGTSGHRTDTQYF. As DNA, the CDR3 is TGCAGCGTTGAAGACCCCGGGACTAGCGGGCATCGCACAGATACGCAGTATTTT.

This clonotype was detected many times. V and J are TRBV7-8 and TRBJ1-6, with a tentative D call TRBD1 (5 bases). The CDR3 consists of 14 residues. Trimming removed 2 bases at V and 8 bases at J, with 10 bases between. Germline V gene sequence: CDR1 SGHVS, CDR2 FQNEAQ. The CDR3 DNA sequence: TGTGCCAGCAGCTTAACAGGAGAGGATTCACCCCTCCACTTT. Protein: CASSLTGEDSPLHF.

At least ten counts were recorded for this clonotype. The chain combines TRBV5-1 with TRBJ2-7, with 10 bases fitting TRBD1. CDR3 size: 14 residues. V shed 3 bases and J 3 bases; nucleotides not matched to a gene: 3. Germline assignment: CDR1 SGHRS and CDR2 YFSETQ. The CDR3 region is CASSSRTGGYEQYF. The DNA of the CDR3 is TGCGCCAGCAGCTCTCGGACAGGGGGCTACGAGCAGTACTTC. Drawing the rest from reference TRBV5-1 and TRBJ2-7, the complete variable domain is KAGVTQTPRYLIKTRGQQVTLSCSPISGHRSVSWYQQTPGQGLQFLFEYFSETQRNKGNFPGRFSGRQFSNSRSEMNVSTLELGDSALYLCASSSRTGGYEQYFGPGTRLTVT.

This clonotype appeared many times. J is TRBJ1-2 and V is TRBV2; 9 nucleotides line up with TRBD1. V lost 9 bases and J lost 7; bases outside the gene matches: 9. Germline CDR1 SNHLY, CDR2 FYNNEI. The CDR3 runs 13 residues. This CDR3 is CARERDRVSGYTF. The DNA for the CDR3 is TGTGCCAGGGAACGGGACAGGGTCTCTGGCTACACCTTC.

Many counts were recorded for this clonotype. V gene TRBV7-9 combines with J gene TRBJ2-5; D not resolved. The germline V gene has CDR1 SEHNR and CDR2 FQNEAQ (reference sequence). V lost 5 bases and J 2 bases, leaving 9 bases between the germline ends. The CDR3 contains 13 residues. CDR3 nucleotide sequence: TGTGCCAGCAGCCGCCGAAGACAAGAGACCCAGTACTTC. This gives the protein CASSRRRQETQYF.

As for this clonotype: A much bigger clone sits one base away, suggesting this may be a read error. The J gene is TRBJ2-3, the V gene TRBV9; D not resolved. Germline V CDR1 and CDR2: SGDLS, YYNGEE. The CDR3 consists of 15 residues. The CDR3 coding sequence is TGTGCCAGCAGCGTAGCTGATGAAGCCACAGATACGCTGTATTTT. It codes for CASSVADEATDTLYF.

Many counts were recorded for this clonotype. The chain links TRBV20-1 to TRBJ2-7; 11 bases agree with TRBD1. Unmatched junction bases numbered 5, after V lost 1 base and J lost 0 bases. CDR1 DFQATT and CDR2 SNEGSKA come from the germline V gene (reference sequence). This CDR3 is 16 amino acids long. CDR3 nucleotides: TGCAGTGCTAGAGGGACAGGGGGCGACTCCTCCTACGAGCAGTACTTC. As protein: CSARGTGGDSSYEQYF.

This clonotype was seen repeatedly, ten times or more. The rearrangement joins TRBV10-2 to TRBJ1-2; D possibly corresponds to TRBD1 (5 bases). The CDR3 covers 15 residues. The germline V gene encodes CDR1 WSHSY and CDR2 SAAADI. Trimming cost V 2 bases and J 4 bases, with 14 bases left between them. CDR3 in amino acids: CASSETGLAGYGYTF. In nucleotides, the CDR3 is TGCGCCAGCAGTGAGACGGGACTAGCGGGCTATGGCTACACCTTC.

The chain joins TRBV5-6 to TRBJ1-2; D is undetermined. The germline V and J ends were trimmed by 6 bases and 6 bases, with 15 bases remaining between them. The CDR3 covers 13 residues. Germline-derived CDR1 and CDR2 are SGHDT and YYEEEE. CDR3 sequence reads: CASTRPGRNGYTF. DNA for the CDR3: TGTGCCAGCACCCGCCCTGGGCGCAATGGCTACACCTTC.

The CDR3 here is CASSLVGSQPQHF. The CDR3 nucleotides read TGTGCCAGCAGTTTGGTGGGTAGTCAGCCCCAGCATTTT. The V call is TRBV12-3 or TRBV12-4, the J call TRBJ1-5; D not resolved. This CDR3 spans 13 amino acids. Trimming pared 3 bases from V and 6 bases from J, leaving 9 bases between.

Concerning this clonotype itself: A much larger clonotype is one base distant, so this may be a read error. The chain has TRBV5-1 and TRBJ2-3; 7 positions agree with TRBD2. Germline CDR1 SGHRS, CDR2 YFSETQ. The CDR3 has 13 residues. V was pared by 7 bases and J by 3 bases, with 5 bases of the junction left unmatched. This CDR3 reads CASGTMRTDTQYF. CDR3 nucleotide sequence: TGCGCCAGCGGGACTATGAGGACAGATACGCAGTATTTT. Drawing the rest from reference TRBV5-1 and TRBJ2-3, the complete variable domain is KAGVTQTPRYLIKTRGQQVTLSCSPISGHRSVSWYQQTPGQGLQFLFEYFSETQRNKGNFPGRFSGRQFSNSRSEMNVSTLELGDSALYLCASGTMRTDTQYFGPGTRLTVL.

This clonotype occurred many times. J is TRBJ2-7 and V is TRBV2; TRBD2 agrees at 11 bases. The CDR3 is 15 residues long. V trimming: 2 bases; J trimming: 6 bases; junction bases outside the gene matches: 6. Germline CDR1 is SNHLY and CDR2 is FYNNEI. CDR3 region: CASSELSSGGTEQYF. The CDR3, as DNA: TGTGCCAGCAGTGAATTGTCTAGCGGGGGGACCGAGCAGTACTTC.

In its sample, this clonotype was seen many times. The rearrangement uses TRBV18 and TRBJ1-1; unclear D gene. Trimming took off 2 bases at V and 6 bases at J, with 13 bases between the two ends. Germline V gives CDR1 KGHSH, CDR2 LQKENI. CDR3 length: 14 residues. CDR3 residues: CASSPVAWGAEAFF. The CDR3 DNA reads as TGTGCCAGCTCACCAGTAGCCTGGGGAGCTGAAGCTTTCTTT.

This clonotype has a count of ten or more. The DNA for the CDR3 is TGTGCCACCAGCAGAGCGCGCAGCCTTGGGGAAAAACTGTTTTTT. Protein sequence: CATSRARSLGEKLFF. V gene TRBV15 combines with J gene TRBJ1-4; D ambiguous. Trimming took 1 base from V and 8 from J, leaving 14 bases between them. CDR3 length: 15 residues. CDR1 and CDR2 from the germline V gene are LNHNV and YYDKDF (reference sequence).

This clonotype has ten or more counts. The CDR3 here is CASSFYTGSGPDTQYF. The CDR3 DNA follows: TGCGCCAGCAGCTTCTATACAGGCTCCGGACCAGATACGCAGTATTTT. The chain couples TRBV5-1 to TRBJ2-3; a possible D gene is TRBD1 (5 bases). There are 16 residues in the CDR3. Germline V CDR1 and CDR2: SGHRS, YFSETQ. With 2 bases removed from V and 4 bases from J, the gap between germline ends came to 17 bases. The full variable domain, in which reference TRBV5-1 and TRBJ2-3 provide the parts outside the CDR3, is KAGVTQTPRYLIKTRGQQVTLSCSPISGHRSVSWYQQTPGQGLQFLFEYFSETQRNKGNFPGRFSGRQFSNSRSEMNVSTLELGDSALYLCASSFYTGSGPDTQYFGPGTRLTVL.

The V and J genes are TRBV7-6 and TRBJ2-6; 7 bases map to TRBD1. The trim removed 5 bases at V and 4 bases at J, leaving 5 bases unmatched. The CDR3 has 15 residues. Germline V gene lookup returns CDR1 SGHVS and CDR2 FNYEAQ. CDR3: CASSPTGPGANVLTF. The DNA for the CDR3 is TGTGCCAGCAGCCCGACAGGGCCCGGGGCCAACGTCCTGACTTTC.

This clonotype has a count of ten or more. This rearrangement joins TRBV12-3 or TRBV12-4 to TRBJ2-7, with 7 bases aligning to TRBD2. V was clipped by 3 bases and J by 0 bases; unmatched bases: 20. The CDR3 runs to 20 residues. The CDR3 nucleotides read TGTGCCAGCAGTTTGTGTTCTCTGGTTGGATTCTGGACTAGCTCCTACGAGCAGTACTTC. This sequence encodes CASSLCSLVGFWTSSYEQYF.

In its sample, this clonotype was seen many times. Sequence at one end of the junction differs from germline and may be a read error. The V gene is TRBV2, the J gene TRBJ2-3, with 8 bases identical to TRBD2. Germline CDR1 SNHLY, CDR2 FYNNEI. The CDR3 runs 12 residues. The CDR3 loop reads CASNVVRGAPNF. CDR3 nucleotides: TGTGCCAGCAACGTAGTGCGGGGGGCTCCCAATTTT.

This clonotype was seen repeatedly, ten times or more. The rearrangement links TRBV6-1 to TRBJ2-7; 10 bases are shared with TRBD1. V gave up 1 base and J gave up 5 bases; unmatched junction bases: 14. Germline loops: CDR1 MNHNS, CDR2 SASEGT. The CDR3 is made up of 18 amino acids. Here the CDR3 reads CASSEDPPRTGGENEQYF. In DNA form, the CDR3 reads TGTGCCAGCAGTGAAGACCCCCCCAGGACAGGGGGTGAGAACGAGCAGTACTTC.

This clonotype was detected ten times or more. Written as DNA, the CDR3 is TGTGCCAGCAGTTTGAGGGGGCGCAGTGATGTCTTCCAGCCCCAGCATTTT. Its protein is CASSLRGRSDVFQPQHF. The J gene is TRBJ1-5, the V gene TRBV27, with 7 bases lining up with TRBD1. Per the germline V gene, CDR1 is MNHEY and CDR2 is SMNVEV (reference sequence). V shed 3 bases, J shed 7 bases, and the junction held 15 bases outside the gene matches. CDR3 length: 17 residues.